This is a list of T cell receptor beta chains from one sample in a study of Graves' ophthalmopathy and Graves' hyperthyroidism. TCRdb reprocessed the multiplex PCR reads with MiXCR, giving one entry per CDR3 protein. This sample has about 590,000 distinct CDR3 sequences, with less than 40% found just once. Material for sequencing was peripheral blood or thyroid tissue (not recorded which). Every receptor here comes from an adult man with Graves' hyperthyroidism. The CDR3 runs from the conserved cysteine through the conserved F or W. D genes are given only for firm matches. For some rows the clone size is stated as once, few or many, or as a class when expanded; others skip it.

size: -; J: TRBJ1-6; V: TRBV9; D: -; CDR3: CAGNVGVYNSPLHF; DNA: TGTGCCGGCAACGTGGGGGTCTATAATTCACCCCTCCACTTT
size: -; J: TRBJ2-1; V: TRBV10-3; D: -; CDR3: CASRPGDNVQFF; DNA: TGTGCCTCACGGCCCGGGGACAATGTGCAGTTCTTC
size: many; J: TRBJ1-2; V: TRBV12-3/TRBV12-4; D: TRBD1; CDR3: CASSDRDHYGYTF; DNA: TGTGCCAGCAGTGACAGGGACCACTATGGCTACACCTTC
size: -; J: TRBJ2-2; V: TRBV7-2; D: -; CDR3: CASSRYRELFF; DNA: TGTGCCAGCAGCCGCTACAGGGAGCTGTTTTTT
size: -; J: TRBJ1-1; V: TRBV5-1; D: TRBD1; CDR3: CASQLTGTGSTEAFF; DNA: TGCGCCAGCCAGCTTACCGGGACAGGGAGCACTGAAGCTTTCTTT
size: many; J: TRBJ2-7; V: TRBV12-3/TRBV12-4; D: TRBD2; CDR3: CATAAQREGLYEQYF; DNA: TGTGCCACCGCCGCCCAGCGGGAGGGCCTCTACGAGCAGTACTTC
size: many; J: TRBJ1-2; V: TRBV29-1; D: -; CDR3: CSVEEGTYGYTF; DNA: TGCAGCGTTGAGGAGGGTACCTATGGCTACACCTTC
size: -; J: TRBJ1-5; V: TRBV27; D: -; CDR3: CASSQTTFGWGNQPQHF; DNA: TGTGCCAGCAGTCAGACGACCTTCGGTTGGGGCAATCAGCCCCAGCATTTT
size: -; J: TRBJ2-5; V: TRBV27; D: -; CDR3: CASSFGLGQETQYF; DNA: TGTGCCAGCAGTTTTGGCTTAGGGCAAGAGACCCAGTACTTC
size: many; J: TRBJ1-5; V: TRBV19; D: -; CDR3: CASSIARGSGQPQHF; DNA: TGTGCCAGTAGTATAGCTCGAGGGAGCGGTCAGCCCCAGCATTTT
size: -; J: TRBJ1-5; V: TRBV7-6; D: TRBD1; CDR3: CASSWGQDSNQPQHF; DNA: TGTGCCAGCAGCTGGGGACAGGATAGCAATCAGCCCCAGCATTTT
size: -; J: TRBJ1-6; V: TRBV20-1; D: TRBD1; CDR3: CSATRDRFHNSPLHF; DNA: TGCAGTGCTACCCGGGACAGGTTTCATAATTCACCCCTCCACTTT
size: -; J: TRBJ2-2; V: TRBV6-6; D: -; CDR3: CASSWDTRTNTGELFF; DNA: TGTGCCAGCAGCTGGGACACCCGGACGAACACCGGGGAGCTGTTTTTT